These 10 T cell receptor beta chains came from one sample sequenced in a study of identical twins. One entry per CDR3 protein, called by TCRdb with MiXCR from the 5' RACE reads. The repertoire includes a few hundred thousand distinct CDR3 sequences, roughly an eighth of them detected once, and approximately 1% sits in the top ten. These data were also reused for a study on yellow fever vaccine responses in identical twins.

The sequenced material came from CD4+ T cells sorted from blood. These TCRs come from a woman younger than 30 in good health.

This clonotype was detected a few times. The V call is TRBV30, the J call TRBJ2-7; tentative D call: TRBD2 (5 bases). V lost 1 base and J lost 7, with 14 bases in between. The CDR3 is 13 residues long. Germline V gene sequence: CDR1 GTSNPN, CDR2 SVGIG (reference sequence). The CDR3 here is CAWSGSRGEEQYF. Here the CDR3 DNA reads TGTGCCTGGAGTGGTAGTCGGGGAGAGGAGCAGTACTTC.

The genes are TRBV5-1 and TRBJ2-2, with 8 bases fitting TRBD1. Germline V gene sequence: CDR1 SGHRS, CDR2 YFSETQ. V was pared by 2 bases and J by 0 bases, with 12 bases of the junction left unmatched. The CDR3 consists of 19 residues. The CDR3 region is CASSLKTGAIGANTGELFF. The CDR3 nucleotides are TGCGCCAGCAGCTTAAAGACAGGGGCCATAGGAGCGAACACCGGGGAGCTGTTTTTT.

This clonotype was counted many times. The gene calls are TRBV6-5 and TRBJ2-1; unclear D gene. CDR3 length: 16 residues. In germline, CDR1 is MNHEY, CDR2 SVGAGI. The V gene lost 2 bases and the J gene lost 6 bases, with 17 bases spanning the gap. The CDR3 DNA sequence: TGTGCCAGCAGTTACCAAATCTCTAAGCCCGCCAATGAGCAGTTCTTC. Its translation: CASSYQISKPANEQFF.

The chain links TRBV3-1 to TRBJ1-4, with D maybe TRBD1 (6 bases). V gave up 4 bases and J gave up 4 bases, with 13 bases separating them. CDR3 length: 15 residues. Looked up from germline, CDR1 is LGHDT and CDR2 is YNNKEL (reference sequence). CDR3 nucleotide sequence: TGTGCCAGCAGCCGTCTTCGAGGGGGTAATGAAAAACTGTTTTTT. Its protein product is CASSRLRGGNEKLFF.

There are many counts of this clonotype. The chain recombines TRBV9 with TRBJ2-3; D uncertain. Trimming took off 4 bases at V and 2 bases at J, with 11 bases between the two ends. This CDR3 has 14 amino acids. CDR1 and CDR2 (germline): SGDLS, YYNGEE. The CDR3 sequence: CASSRSTSTDTQYF. CDR3 coding DNA: TGTGCCAGCAGCCGCAGCACGTCCACAGATACGCAGTATTTT.

This clonotype was picked up many times. V usage is TRBV3-1 and J usage is TRBJ1-1; TRBD1 might be the D (6 bases). From germline, CDR1 is LGHDT and CDR2 YNNKEL (reference sequence). Trimming pared 7 bases from V and 2 bases from J, leaving 14 bases between. CDR3 length equals 14 residues. In DNA form, the CDR3 reads TGTGCCAGCAACCCACAGGGAGGCAACACTGAAGCTTTCTTT. This sequence encodes CASNPQGGNTEAFF.

This clonotype has ten or more counts. The chain uses TRBV11-2 and TRBJ2-7, with 8 bases identical to TRBD2. Germline CDR1 is SGHAT and CDR2 is FQNNGV. This CDR3 region has 15 residues. The V segment lost 5 bases and the J segment 6 bases; nucleotides outside the gene matches: 12. As DNA, the CDR3 is TGTGCCAGCAGCCCCCCGTTGGGACTAGGGGGCGAGCAGTACTTC. Amino acids: CASSPPLGLGGEQYF.

The chain links TRBV3-1 to TRBJ2-6; 7 positions match TRBD2. Trimming at V came to 7 bases and at J to 1 base, leaving 7 bases not matched to a gene. CDR3 length: 16 amino acids. Germline V gene lookup returns CDR1 LGHDT and CDR2 YNNKEL (reference sequence). CDR3 sequence reads: CASTDVGGSGANVLTF. DNA of the CDR3: TGTGCCAGCACCGACGTCGGGGGGTCTGGGGCCAACGTCCTGACTTTC.

Here the CDR3 DNA reads TGTGCCAGCTCACTTGACAGGGGCATATACGAGCAGTACTTC. Translating gives CASSLDRGIYEQYF. V gene TRBV18 combines with J gene TRBJ2-7; TRBD1 aligns across 8 bases. Germline CDR1 reads KGHSH; CDR2 reads LQKENI. Trimming at V came to 4 bases and at J to 4 bases, leaving 6 bases not matched to a gene. The CDR3 extends over 14 amino acids. Drawing the rest from reference TRBV18 and TRBJ2-7, the complete variable domain is NAGVMQNPRHLVRRRGQEARLRCSPMKGHSHVYWYRQLPEEGLKFMVYLQKENIIDESGMPKERFSAEFPKEGPSILRIQQVVRGDSAAYFCASSLDRGIYEQYFGPGTRLTVT.

CDR3 nucleotides: TGTGCCAGCAGCCGAAAACAGGGTCAGGTCTACAATGAGCAGTTCTTC. The encoded protein is CASSRKQGQVYNEQFF. The rearrangement uses TRBV3-1 and TRBJ2-1; perhaps TRBD1 as D (6 bases). CDR1 is LGHDT, CDR2 YNNKEL, per germline (reference sequence). The CDR3 loop spans 16 amino acids. V lost 4 bases and J 3 bases, leaving 16 bases between the germline ends.